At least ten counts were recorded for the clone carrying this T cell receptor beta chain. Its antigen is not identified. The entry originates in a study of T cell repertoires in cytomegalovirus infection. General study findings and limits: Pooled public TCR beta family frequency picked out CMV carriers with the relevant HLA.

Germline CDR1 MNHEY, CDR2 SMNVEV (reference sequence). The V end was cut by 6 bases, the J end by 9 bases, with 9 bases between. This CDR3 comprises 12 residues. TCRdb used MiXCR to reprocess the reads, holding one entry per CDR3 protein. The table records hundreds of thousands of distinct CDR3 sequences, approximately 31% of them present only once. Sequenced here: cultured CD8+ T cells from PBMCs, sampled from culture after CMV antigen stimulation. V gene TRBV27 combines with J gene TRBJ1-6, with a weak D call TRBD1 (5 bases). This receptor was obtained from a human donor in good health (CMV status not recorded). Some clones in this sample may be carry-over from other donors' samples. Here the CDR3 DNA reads TGTGCCAGCAGCTCCGGGGGTTCACCCCTCCACTTT. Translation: CASSSGGSPLHF.